The rows below give T cell receptor beta chains drawn from one sample of a study of T cell repertoires in cytomegalovirus infection. For these TCRs, the target antigens are not known. MiXCR, run by TCRdb on the reads, gives a single entry per CDR3 protein. The table has 700,000 to 850,000 distinct CDR3 sequences, approximately 32% seen once. The sequenced sample was cultured CD8+ T cells from PBMCs, obtained from culture after CMV antigen stimulation. All receptors derive from a human donor in good health (CMV status not recorded). Some clones in this sample may be carry-over from other donors' samples. Each CDR3 is given without its conserved first and last residue. The order of the fields is V gene, J gene, CDR3 protein.

v_gene: TRBV14; j_gene: TRBJ2-3; CDR3aa: ASSQDYPGGTDTQY
v_gene: TRBV7-2; j_gene: TRBJ2-7; CDR3aa: ASSPGDRAEQY
v_gene: TRBV6-5; j_gene: TRBJ2-5; CDR3aa: ASSYWQSGGDRETQY
v_gene: TRBV6-8; j_gene: TRBJ1-2; CDR3aa: ANSYSPGNYGYT
v_gene: TRBV29-1; j_gene: TRBJ1-1; CDR3aa: SVGRGASTEAF
v_gene: TRBV20-1; j_gene: TRBJ2-5; CDR3aa: SARDRAAVFISQETQY
v_gene: TRBV6-1; j_gene: TRBJ1-2; CDR3aa: VSSEGGERGYT
v_gene: TRBV7-2; j_gene: TRBJ1-3; CDR3aa: ASSLNPGVGNTIY
v_gene: TRBV7-2; j_gene: TRBJ2-7; CDR3aa: ASSLGDIAYEQY
v_gene: TRBV6-2/TRBV6-3; j_gene: TRBJ2-1; CDR3aa: ASSSGASSYNEQF
v_gene: TRBV4-3; j_gene: TRBJ2-3; CDR3aa: ASSPLGTLTGGTDTQY
v_gene: TRBV7-3; j_gene: TRBJ2-1; CDR3aa: ASSLILGGSGEQF
v_gene: TRBV7-9; j_gene: TRBJ2-3; CDR3aa: ASSPDLDTQY
v_gene: TRBV14; j_gene: TRBJ2-5; CDR3aa: ASSQGLEETQETQY
v_gene: TRBV6-2/TRBV6-3; j_gene: TRBJ1-1; CDR3aa: ASSYAPGQGLNTEAF
v_gene: TRBV7-8; j_gene: TRBJ2-3; CDR3aa: ASVSGLAGGKPYRDTQY
v_gene: TRBV27; j_gene: TRBJ2-7; CDR3aa: ASRSGGPYEQY
v_gene: TRBV7-6; j_gene: TRBJ1-4; CDR3aa: ASRPPRTGLGEKLF
v_gene: TRBV7-6; j_gene: TRBJ2-1; CDR3aa: ASSLDPRGGLEQF
v_gene: TRBV7-2; j_gene: TRBJ2-5; CDR3aa: ASGRGYAQETQY
v_gene: TRBV4-2; j_gene: TRBJ1-1; CDR3aa: ASSQVRQDNTEAF
v_gene: TRBV7-9; j_gene: TRBJ2-1; CDR3aa: ASRTGRGTSGGTNNEQF
v_gene: TRBV14; j_gene: TRBJ1-5; CDR3aa: ASSQEKAQEAYSNQPQH
v_gene: TRBV19; j_gene: TRBJ1-1; CDR3aa: AVGAGRYQEPEAF
v_gene: TRBV6-8; j_gene: TRBJ2-4; CDR3aa: AISYYVGIAKNIQY
v_gene: TRBV6-2/TRBV6-3; j_gene: TRBJ1-1; CDR3aa: ARRNGTEAF
v_gene: TRBV29-1; j_gene: TRBJ2-1; CDR3aa: SVDGGPSYNEQF
v_gene: TRBV2; j_gene: TRBJ1-5; CDR3aa: ASSDEGGSQPQH
v_gene: TRBV4-1; j_gene: TRBJ2-2; CDR3aa: ASSLWAKGMYSGELF
v_gene: TRBV13; j_gene: TRBJ2-5; CDR3aa: ASSLKGGGQETQY
v_gene: TRBV20-1; j_gene: TRBJ2-1; CDR3aa: SAPDRAYNEQF
v_gene: TRBV28; j_gene: TRBJ1-5; CDR3aa: ASSPAIARQPQH
v_gene: TRBV27; j_gene: TRBJ1-2; CDR3aa: ASRPTGTGPGYT
v_gene: TRBV12-3/TRBV12-4; j_gene: TRBJ1-3; CDR3aa: ASRAVTLGNTIY
v_gene: TRBV10-3; j_gene: TRBJ2-2; CDR3aa: AISEFPSPTGELF
v_gene: TRBV7-8; j_gene: TRBJ1-6; CDR3aa: ASSLIRAGPQDRSPLH
v_gene: TRBV7-8; j_gene: TRBJ1-2; CDR3aa: ASTEGRDGYT
v_gene: TRBV19; j_gene: TRBJ1-3; CDR3aa: ASSLGLPRGNTIY
v_gene: TRBV10-3; j_gene: TRBJ1-5; CDR3aa: AISESVRGNQPQH